The 2 T cell receptor beta chains below come from one sample, sequenced in a study of monozygotic twins with cystic fibrosis. Produced via immunoSEQ multiplex PCR; TCRdb's table is partial and in-frame only. The repertoire holds around 21,000 clones, with around 87% as singletons. The sequencing input was blood. The receptors originated from a woman aged 25 to 39 with cystic fibrosis.

V usage is TRBV9 and J usage is TRBJ1-4; D is ambiguous. V was clipped by 0 bases and J by 3 bases, with 9 bases between them. The V gene's germline CDR1 is SGDLS and CDR2 YYNGEE. This CDR3 has 15 residues. The CDR3 coding sequence is TGTGCCAGCAGCGTAGAATCCCGGTCTAATGAAAAACTGTTTTTT. Translating it yields CASSVESRSNEKLFF.

This chain joins TRBV9 and TRBJ1-3; D is unclear. The CDR3 is made up of 14 amino acids. Between the trimmed V and J ends, which lost 0 bases and 4 bases, there was a span of 8 bases. Germline CDR1 reads SGDLS; CDR2 reads YYNGEE. The CDR3 nucleotides read TGTGCCAGCAGCGTAGGAAGTTCAGGAAACACCATATATTTT. This sequence encodes CASSVGSSGNTIYF.